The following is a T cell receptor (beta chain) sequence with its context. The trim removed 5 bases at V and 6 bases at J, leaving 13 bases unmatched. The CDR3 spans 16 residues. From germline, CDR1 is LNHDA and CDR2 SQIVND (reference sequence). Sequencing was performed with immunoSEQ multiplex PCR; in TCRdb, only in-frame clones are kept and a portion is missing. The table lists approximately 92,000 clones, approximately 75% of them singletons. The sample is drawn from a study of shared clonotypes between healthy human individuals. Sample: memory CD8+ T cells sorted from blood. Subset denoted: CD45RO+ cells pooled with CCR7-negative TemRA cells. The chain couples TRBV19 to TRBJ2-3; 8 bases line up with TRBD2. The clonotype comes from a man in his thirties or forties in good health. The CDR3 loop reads CASSPHRGLGSDTQYF. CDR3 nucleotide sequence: TGTGCCAGTAGTCCCCATCGGGGACTAGGTTCGGATACGCAGTATTTT.